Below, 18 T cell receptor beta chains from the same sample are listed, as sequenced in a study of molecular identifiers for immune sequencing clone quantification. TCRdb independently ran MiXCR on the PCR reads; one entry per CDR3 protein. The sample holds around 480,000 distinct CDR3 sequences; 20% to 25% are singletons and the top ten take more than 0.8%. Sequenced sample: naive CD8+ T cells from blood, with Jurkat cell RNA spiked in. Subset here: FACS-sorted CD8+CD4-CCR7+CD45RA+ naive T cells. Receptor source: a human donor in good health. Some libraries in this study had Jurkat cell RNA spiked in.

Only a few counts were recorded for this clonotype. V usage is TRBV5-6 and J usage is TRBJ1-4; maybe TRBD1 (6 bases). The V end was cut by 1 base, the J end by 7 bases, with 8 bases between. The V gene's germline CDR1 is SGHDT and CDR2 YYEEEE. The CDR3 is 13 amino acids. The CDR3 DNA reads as TGTGCCAGCAGCTTGACAGGGTCTGAAAAACTGTTTTTT. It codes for CASSLTGSEKLFF.

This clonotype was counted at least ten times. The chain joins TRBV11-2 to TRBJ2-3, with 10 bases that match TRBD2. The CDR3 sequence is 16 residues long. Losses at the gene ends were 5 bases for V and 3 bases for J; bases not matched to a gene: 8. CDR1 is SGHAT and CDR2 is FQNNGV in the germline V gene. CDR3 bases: TGTGCCAGCAGCCGTCGCGGGACTAGCGAGACAGATACGCAGTATTTT. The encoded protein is CASSRRGTSETDTQYF. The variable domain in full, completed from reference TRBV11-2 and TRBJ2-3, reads EAGVAQSPRYKIIEKRQSVAFWCNPISGHATLYWYQQILGQGPKLLIQFQNNGVVDDSQLPKDRFSAERLKGVDSTLKIQPAKLEDSAVYLCASSRRGTSETDTQYFGPGTRLTVL.

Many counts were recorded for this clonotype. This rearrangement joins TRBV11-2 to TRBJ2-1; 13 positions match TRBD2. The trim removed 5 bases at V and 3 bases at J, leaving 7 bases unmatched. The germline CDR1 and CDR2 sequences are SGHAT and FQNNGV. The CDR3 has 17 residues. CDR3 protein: CASSDGLAGEIYNEQFF. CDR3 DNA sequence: TGTGCCAGCAGCGATGGACTAGCGGGGGAAATCTACAATGAGCAGTTCTTC.

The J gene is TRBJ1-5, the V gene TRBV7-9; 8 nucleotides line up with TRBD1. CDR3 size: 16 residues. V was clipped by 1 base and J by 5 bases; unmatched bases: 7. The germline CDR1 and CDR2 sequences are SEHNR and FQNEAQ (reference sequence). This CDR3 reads CASSLGRTGRDQPQHF. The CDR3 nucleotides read TGTGCCAGCAGCTTAGGAAGGACAGGGCGGGATCAGCCCCAGCATTTT.

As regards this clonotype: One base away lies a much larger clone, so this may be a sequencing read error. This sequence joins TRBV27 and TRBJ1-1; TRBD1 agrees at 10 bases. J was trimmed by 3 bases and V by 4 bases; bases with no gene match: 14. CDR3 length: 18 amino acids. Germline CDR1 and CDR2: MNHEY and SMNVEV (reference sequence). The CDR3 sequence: CASSSFPQGQGPYTEAFF. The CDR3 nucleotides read TGTGCCAGCAGTTCCTTCCCCCAGGGACAGGGGCCGTACACTGAAGCTTTCTTT.

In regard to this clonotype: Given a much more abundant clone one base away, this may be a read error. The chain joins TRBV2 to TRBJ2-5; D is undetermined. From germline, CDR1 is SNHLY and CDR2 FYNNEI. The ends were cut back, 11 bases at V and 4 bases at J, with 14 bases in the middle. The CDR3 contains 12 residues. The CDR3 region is CAGIGDLETQYF. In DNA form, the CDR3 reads TGTGCCGGCATCGGTGATTTAGAGACCCAGTACTTC.

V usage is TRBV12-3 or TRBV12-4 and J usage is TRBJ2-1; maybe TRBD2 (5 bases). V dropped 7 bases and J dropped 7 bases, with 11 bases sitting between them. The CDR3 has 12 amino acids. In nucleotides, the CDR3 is TGTGCCAGCACCCCCGGGGAAAATGAGCAGTTCTTC. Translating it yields CASTPGENEQFF.

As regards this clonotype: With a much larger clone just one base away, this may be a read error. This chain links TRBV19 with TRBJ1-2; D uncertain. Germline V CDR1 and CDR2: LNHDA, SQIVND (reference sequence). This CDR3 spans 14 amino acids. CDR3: CASSIFSGNNGYTF. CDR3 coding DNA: TGTGCCAGTAGTATCTTCTCCGGTAACAATGGCTACACCTTC.

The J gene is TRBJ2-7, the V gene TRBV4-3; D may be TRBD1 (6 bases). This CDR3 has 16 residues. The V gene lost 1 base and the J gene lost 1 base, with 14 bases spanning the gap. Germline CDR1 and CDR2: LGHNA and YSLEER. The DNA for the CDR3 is TGCGCCAGCAGCCAAGGCTATCTAGGGGGTTCCTACGAGCAGTACTTC. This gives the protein CASSQGYLGGSYEQYF.

CDR3 in amino acids: CASMGDTGELFF. DNA of the CDR3: TGTGCCAGCATGGGGGATACTGGGGAGCTGTTTTTT. The V gene is TRBV11-1, the J gene TRBJ2-2; D could derive from TRBD1 or TRBD2 (5 bases each). V was trimmed by 7 bases and J by 8 bases, leaving 11 bases between them. The CDR3 is made up of 12 amino acids. Germline loops: CDR1 SGHAT, CDR2 FQDESV (reference sequence). The variable domain in full, completed from reference TRBV11-1 and TRBJ2-2, reads EAEVAQSPRYKITEKSQAVAFWCDPISGHATLYWYRQILGQGPELLVQFQDESVVDDSQLPKDRFSAERLKGVDSTLKIQPAELGDSAMYLCASMGDTGELFFGEGSRLTVL.

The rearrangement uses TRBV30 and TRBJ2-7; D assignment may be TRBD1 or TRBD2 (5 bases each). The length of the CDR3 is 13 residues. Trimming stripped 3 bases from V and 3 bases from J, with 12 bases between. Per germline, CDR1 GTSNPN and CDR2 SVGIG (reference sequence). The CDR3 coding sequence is TGTGCCTGGAGGAGGGACGGCAACTACGAGCAGTACTTC. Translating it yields CAWRRDGNYEQYF.

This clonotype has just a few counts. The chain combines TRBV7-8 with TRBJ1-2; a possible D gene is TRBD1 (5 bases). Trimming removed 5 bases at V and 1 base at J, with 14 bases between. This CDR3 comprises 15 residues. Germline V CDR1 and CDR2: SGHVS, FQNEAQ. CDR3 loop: CASSTGQDYNYGYTF. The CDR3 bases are TGTGCCAGCAGCACAGGACAAGATTATAACTATGGCTACACCTTC. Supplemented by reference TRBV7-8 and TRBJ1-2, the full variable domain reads GAGVSQSPRYKVAKRGQDVALRCDPISGHVSLFWYQQALGQGPEFLTYFQNEAQLDKSGLPSDRFFAERPEGSVSTLKIQRTQQEDSAVYLCASSTGQDYNYGYTFGSGTRLTVV.

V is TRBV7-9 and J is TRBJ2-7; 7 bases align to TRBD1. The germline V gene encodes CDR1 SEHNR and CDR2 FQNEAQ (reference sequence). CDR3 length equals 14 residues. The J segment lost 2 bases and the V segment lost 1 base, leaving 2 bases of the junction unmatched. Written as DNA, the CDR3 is TGTGCCAGCAGCTTAGGGGACAGAACCTACGAGCAGTACTTC. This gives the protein CASSLGDRTYEQYF.

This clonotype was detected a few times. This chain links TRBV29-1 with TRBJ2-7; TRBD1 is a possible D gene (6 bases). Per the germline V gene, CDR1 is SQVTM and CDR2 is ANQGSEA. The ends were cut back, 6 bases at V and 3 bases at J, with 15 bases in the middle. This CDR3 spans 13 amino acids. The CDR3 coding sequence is TGCAGCGTCCGCATTCAGGGGTTCTACGAGCAGTACTTC. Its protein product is CSVRIQGFYEQYF.

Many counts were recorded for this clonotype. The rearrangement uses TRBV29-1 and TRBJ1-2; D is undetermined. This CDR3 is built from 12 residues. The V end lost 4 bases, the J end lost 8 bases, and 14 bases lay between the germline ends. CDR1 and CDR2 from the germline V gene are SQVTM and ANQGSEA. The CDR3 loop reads CSVVVGVGGYTF. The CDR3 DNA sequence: TGCAGCGTTGTTGTGGGAGTGGGAGGCTACACCTTC.

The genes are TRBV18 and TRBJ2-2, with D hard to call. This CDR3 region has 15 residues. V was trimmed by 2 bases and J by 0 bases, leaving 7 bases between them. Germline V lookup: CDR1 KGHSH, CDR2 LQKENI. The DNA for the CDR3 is TGTGCCAGCTCACCAACAGAGGCGAACACCGGGGAGCTGTTTTTT. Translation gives CASSPTEANTGELFF. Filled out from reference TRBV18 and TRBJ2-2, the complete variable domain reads NAGVMQNPRHLVRRRGQEARLRCSPMKGHSHVYWYRQLPEEGLKFMVYLQKENIIDESGMPKERFSAEFPKEGPSILRIQQVVRGDSAAYFCASSPTEANTGELFFGEGSRLTVL.

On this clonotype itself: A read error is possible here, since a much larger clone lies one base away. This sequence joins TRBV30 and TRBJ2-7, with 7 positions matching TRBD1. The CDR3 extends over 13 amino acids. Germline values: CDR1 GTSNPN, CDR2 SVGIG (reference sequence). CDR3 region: CARSSTGDWEQYF. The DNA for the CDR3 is TGTGCCCGGAGTAGTACAGGGGATTGGGAGCAGTACTTC. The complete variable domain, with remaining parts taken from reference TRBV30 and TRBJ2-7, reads SQTIHQWPATLVQPVGSPLSLECTVEGTSNPNLYWYRQAAGRGLQLLFYSVGIGQISSEVPQNLSASRPQDRQFILSSKKLLLSDSGFYLCARSSTGDWEQYFGPGTRLTVT.

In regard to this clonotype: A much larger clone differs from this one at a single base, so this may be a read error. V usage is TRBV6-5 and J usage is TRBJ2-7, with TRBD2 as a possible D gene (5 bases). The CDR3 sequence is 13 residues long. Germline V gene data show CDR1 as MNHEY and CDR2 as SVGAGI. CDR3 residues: CASSYFPGGEQHF. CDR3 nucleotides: TGTGCCAGCAGTTACTTCCCGGGTGGGGAGCAGCACTTC.